Here is one T cell receptor (beta chain) with its context. The antigen it binds to is not known. Base quality data are lacking; no much larger clone is found one base away. The junction carries 11 bases between V and J, which are trimmed by 7 bases and 2 bases respectively. The CDR3 runs 13 residues from the cysteine to the phenylalanine. The read is trimmed to its CDR3 DNA, 39 bases read in frame from base 1. Per the germline V gene (reference sequence), LNHDA is the CDR1 and SQIVND is the CDR2. Whole blood was collected in K2EDTA tubes by collaborating institutions according to the institutions' own protocols. Collaborator samples were shipped for TCRbeta analysis as frozen whole blood, isolated PBMCs, or DNA extracted from either sample type. TCRbeta CDR3 regions were amplified from genomic DNA by means of the immunoSEQ Assay, a bias-controlled multiplex PCR. The original methods were these. The number of nucleated cells in each sample was estimated by amplification of reference gene primers within the assay. To quantify the absolute abundance of each unique TCRbeta CDR3 rearrangement, sequence reads were collapsed and filtered. Productive Simpson clonality was computed per sample as the square root of Simpson's diversity index over productive rearrangements. As stored in TCRdb, this immuneACCESS dataset retains in-frame rearrangements with V and J assigned. A fraction of the clones does not appear; measured against another copy, unresolved V genes explain less than half of the discrepancy, and the remainder lacks a known reason. Clone size and the V and J calls come from that table; the DNA yielded D and trimming. The sample records roughly 150,000 clones, about 83% of which are singletons. The top ten constitute about 5% of the sample.

The data stem from a study of blood T cell repertoires in COVID-19 (TCRdb year 2020). About the investigation overall: Samples from collaborators originated in the United States, Italy and Spain and spanned both the acute and convalescent phases of COVID-19. The repertoires were made available in a free public database intended to serve as a resource for research on the immune response to SARS-CoV-2. Subjects who had been exposed to COVID-19, were actively infected with it, or had recovered from it provided the deeply sampled blood TCRbeta repertoires that made up the dataset. The material from the prospective study consisted of cDNA or gDNA derived from T cells, B-cell-depleted T cells, or PBMCs. Samples came from the ongoing ImmuneRACE study (first 160 participants) plus 1,254 subjects from 6 global collaborators. HLA class I and class II types, where available, came from metadata supplied by the sample provider rather than from assay-based typing. Sample metadata almost always included a de-identified subject ID, COVID-19 status, age in years and sex. Broad study findings and their caveats: How much clinical and demographic metadata was included differed by source and by participant, and the metadata was provided uncurated.

Sequencing was performed on peripheral blood. The sequence derives from a human donor in a cohort sampled during active COVID-19. The chain employs TRBV19 and TRBJ1-2, with TRBD1 tentatively as D gene (5 bases match). The DNA sequence reads TGTGCCAGTAACCAACAGGAAAACTATGGCTACACCTTC. Protein translation: CASNQQENYGYTF.